Shown below are 19 T cell receptor beta chains from a single sample sequenced in a study of beta chain features in type 1 diabetes. General study results and limits: Shorter TCRB CDR3s, moderately but significantly so, marked every one of the four CD4+ subsets in Type 1 diabetes patients.

The antigens for these receptors are not known. The authors reverse transcribed all of the isolated RNA, so sequencing captured expressed TCRB transcripts. The protocol was immunoSEQ multiplex PCR, while the TCRdb copy is restricted to in-frame clones and leaves out a portion. The sample has about 160,000 clones; just over 8% are singletons. The sample taken for sequencing was central memory CD4+ T cells from blood. The receptors originated from a woman aged 18 to 35 with type 1 diabetes.

This chain joins TRBV5-1 and TRBJ2-7; D is possibly TRBD1 (6 bases). The CDR3 totals 12 residues. V shed 5 bases and J shed 5 bases, with 11 bases lying between them. CDR1 and CDR2 (germline): SGHRS, YFSETQ. As DNA, the CDR3 is TGCGCCAGCAGTTGGGGGCGGGACGAGCAGTACTTC. It is translated as CASSWGRDEQYF.

In this sample, this clone turned up a few times. The J gene is TRBJ2-1, the V gene TRBV9; 7 nucleotides align to TRBD2. The CDR3 has 15 amino acids. The junction had 5 bases not matched to a gene; V was cut back by 0 bases and J by 5 bases. Germline-derived CDR1 and CDR2 are SGDLS and YYNGEE. The CDR3 here is CASSVASSGDNEQFF. The CDR3 bases are TGTGCCAGCAGCGTAGCTTCTAGCGGAGACAATGAGCAGTTCTTC.

This clone was counted between two and nine times. The chain couples TRBV9 to TRBJ2-2; TRBD2 agrees at 12 bases. From germline, CDR1 is SGDLS and CDR2 YYNGEE. V shed 0 bases and J 7 bases; nucleotides not matched to a gene: 10. The CDR3 has 18 residues. The CDR3 protein is CASSVVLPGLAGGGELFF. The DNA of the CDR3 is TGTGCCAGCAGCGTAGTCCTCCCGGGACTAGCGGGCGGCGGGGAGCTGTTTTTT. Supplemented by reference TRBV9 and TRBJ2-2, the full variable domain reads DSGVTQTPKHLITATGQRVTLRCSPRSGDLSVYWYQQSLDQGLQFLIQYYNGEERAKGNILERFSAQQFPDLHSELNLSSLELGDSALYFCASSVVLPGLAGGGELFFGEGSRLTVL.

A few counts support this clone. The chain joins TRBV6-6 to TRBJ2-1, with unresolved D. Between the trimmed V and J ends, which lost 7 bases and 0 bases, there was a span of 4 bases. CDR1 and CDR2 (germline): MNHNY, SVGAGI (reference sequence). CDR3 length equals 12 residues. The CDR3 region has the DNA TGTGCCAGCACTAGCTCCTACAATGAGCAGTTCTTC. Protein product: CASTSSYNEQFF.

The CDR3 protein is CASSPFVGGSTDTQYF. The CDR3 DNA reads TGTGCCAGCAGCCCCTTTGTGGGGGGGAGCACAGATACGCAGTATTTT. The J gene is TRBJ2-3, the V gene TRBV11-2; 7 bases are a match to TRBD2. J gave up 0 bases and V 5 bases, and 8 bases lay outside the gene matches. The CDR3 consists of 16 residues. The germline gives CDR1 SGHAT, CDR2 FQNNGV.

The sample holds a few counts of this clone. V gene TRBV11-1 combines with J gene TRBJ2-1, with 14 nucleotides matching TRBD2. J was trimmed by 8 bases and V by 8 bases; bases with no gene match: 5. Germline loops: CDR1 SGHAT, CDR2 FQDESV (reference sequence). The CDR3 sequence is 14 residues long. The CDR3 loop is CASLGTSGSYEQFF. The CDR3 nucleotides read TGTGCCAGCCTCGGGACTAGCGGGAGCTATGAGCAGTTCTTC.

This clone occurred a few times. The chain employs TRBV18 and TRBJ2-1, with TRBD2 matching over 16 bases. V trimming: 1 base; J trimming: 10 bases; junction bases outside the gene matches: 7. Germline V gene data show CDR1 as KGHSH and CDR2 as LQKENI. The CDR3 has 17 residues. CDR3 sequence: CASSPRMGLAGGHEQFF. DNA for the CDR3: TGTGCCAGCTCACCACGGATGGGACTAGCGGGGGGGCACGAGCAGTTCTTC.

V is TRBV28 and J is TRBJ2-1; 7 bases match TRBD1. This CDR3 region has 16 residues. Germline values: CDR1 MDHEN, CDR2 SYDVKM. J was trimmed by 0 bases and V by 4 bases; bases with no gene match: 6. The CDR3 region is CASSWTGSSSYNEQFF. The DNA for the CDR3 is TGTGCCAGCAGTTGGACAGGTTCCAGCTCCTACAATGAGCAGTTCTTC.

This clone was picked up a small number of times. The chain combines TRBV28 with TRBJ1-4; 7 bases align to TRBD1. The CDR3 spans 18 residues. Germline loops: CDR1 MDHEN, CDR2 SYDVKM. V dropped 3 bases and J dropped 8; count of bases not matched to a gene: 18. The CDR3 loop is CASSFSPVDREVGEKLFF. In DNA, the CDR3 is TGTGCCAGCAGTTTTTCCCCCGTCGACAGGGAGGTGGGGGAAAAACTGTTTTTT.

This chain connects TRBV5-1 to TRBJ1-6; 7 bases map to TRBD1. The CDR3 has 13 amino acids. Germline V gene lookup returns CDR1 SGHRS and CDR2 YFSETQ. V dropped 4 bases and J dropped 10; count of bases not matched to a gene: 5. CDR3 sequence (DNA): TGCGCCAGCAGCACACCAGGGGGGTCACCCCTCCACTTT. Its protein product is CASSTPGGSPLHF.

This clone was detected a few times. The DNA of the CDR3 is TGTGCCAGCAGTTACCGGGGACTAGCGAGCACAGATACGCAGTATTTT. Translating it yields CASSYRGLASTDTQYF. The chain joins TRBV6-5 to TRBJ2-3, with TRBD2 matching 10 bases. V lost 2 bases and J lost 0; bases outside the gene matches: 2. CDR1 and CDR2 from the germline V gene are MNHEY and SVGAGI. There are 16 residues in the CDR3.

This chain joins TRBV5-4 and TRBJ2-7; no definite D call. The germline CDR1 and CDR2 sequences are SGHNT and YYREEE (reference sequence). The CDR3 covers 12 residues. The V and J ends lost 4 bases and 3 bases respectively, with 8 bases between them. The CDR3 region has the DNA TGTGCCAGCAGCCAAGACTTCTACGAGCAGTACTTC. This translates into CASSQDFYEQYF.

This clone was detected a few times. The CDR3 region has the DNA TGTGCCAGCTCGAGCGTTGGCCCCACTGAAGCTTTCTTT. Encoded protein: CASSSVGPTEAFF. This sequence joins TRBV18 and TRBJ1-1; D uncertain. From germline, CDR1 is KGHSH and CDR2 LQKENI. Trimming removed 6 bases from V and 4 bases from J, with 12 bases in between. The CDR3 runs to 13 residues.

Comments on this clone: Within the sample, other DNA sequences also encode this same CDR3. The chain employs TRBV7-2 and TRBJ1-1; unclear D gene. Between the trimmed V and J ends, which lost 2 bases and 1 base, there was a span of 5 bases. The CDR3 contains 13 residues. Germline-derived CDR1 and CDR2 are SGHTA and FQGNSA. CDR3 residues: CASSLQENTEAFF. CDR3 DNA: TGTGCCAGCAGCTTACAGGAGAACACTGAAGCTTTCTTT.

The V and J genes are TRBV5-1 and TRBJ2-5, with 8 bases that match TRBD1. With 4 bases clipped from V and 6 bases from J, the junction kept 5 bases outside the gene matches. CDR3 length: 13 residues. Germline V gene lookup returns CDR1 SGHRS and CDR2 YFSETQ. This chain's CDR3 is CASSPGQGKTQYF. The CDR3 DNA sequence: TGCGCCAGCAGCCCAGGACAGGGCAAGACCCAGTACTTC.

The chain joins TRBV27 to TRBJ2-1, with D unclear. Trimming pared 9 bases from V and 0 bases from J, leaving 9 bases between. The germline V gene has CDR1 MNHEY and CDR2 SMNVEV (reference sequence). The length of the CDR3 is 13 residues. The DNA for the CDR3 is TGTGCCAGTATGAGGAGCTCCTACAATGAGCAGTTCTTC. Its protein product is CASMRSSYNEQFF.

The chain combines TRBV11-3 with TRBJ2-2, with D perhaps matching TRBD2 (6 bases). This CDR3 contains 13 residues. Germline V gene sequence: CDR1 SGHNT, CDR2 YENEEA. Trimming left V 3 bases short and J 4 bases short, with 6 bases between. The DNA for the CDR3 is TGTGCCAGCAGCTTGGAGGGCACCGGGGAGCTGTTTTTT. Translating gives CASSLEGTGELFF.

This clone was counted between two and nine times. The CDR3 DNA reads TGTGCCAGCAGCCTCAGGACAGGGCTAGCCAAAAACATTCAGTACTTC. It codes for CASSLRTGLAKNIQYF. This sequence joins TRBV11-2 and TRBJ2-4; TRBD1 aligns across 8 bases. V lost 5 bases, J lost 0 bases, and 6 bases stayed unmatched. The length of the CDR3 is 16 residues. The germline gives CDR1 SGHAT, CDR2 FQNNGV.

This clone has only a few counts. The genes are TRBV28 and TRBJ2-7; TRBD1 agrees at 7 bases. Germline lookup yields CDR1 MDHEN and CDR2 SYDVKM. This CDR3 is built from 12 residues. The V gene end was trimmed by 8 bases and the J gene end by 5 bases; junction bases not matched to a gene: 6. CDR3 loop: CASGTGENEQYF. The CDR3 region has the DNA TGTGCCAGCGGTACAGGGGAAAACGAGCAGTACTTC.